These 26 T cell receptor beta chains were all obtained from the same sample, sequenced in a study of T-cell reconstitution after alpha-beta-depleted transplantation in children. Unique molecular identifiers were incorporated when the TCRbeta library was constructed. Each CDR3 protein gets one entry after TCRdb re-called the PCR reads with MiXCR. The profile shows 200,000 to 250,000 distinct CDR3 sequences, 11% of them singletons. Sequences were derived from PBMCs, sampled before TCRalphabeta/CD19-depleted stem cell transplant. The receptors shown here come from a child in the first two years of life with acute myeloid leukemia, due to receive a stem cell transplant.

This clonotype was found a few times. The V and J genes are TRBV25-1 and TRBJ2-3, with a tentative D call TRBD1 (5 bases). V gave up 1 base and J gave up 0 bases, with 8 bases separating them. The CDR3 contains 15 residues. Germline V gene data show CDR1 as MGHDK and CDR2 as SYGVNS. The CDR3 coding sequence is TGTGCCAGCAGTGAATGGGGCGGAAGCACAGATACGCAGTATTTT. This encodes CASSEWGGSTDTQYF.

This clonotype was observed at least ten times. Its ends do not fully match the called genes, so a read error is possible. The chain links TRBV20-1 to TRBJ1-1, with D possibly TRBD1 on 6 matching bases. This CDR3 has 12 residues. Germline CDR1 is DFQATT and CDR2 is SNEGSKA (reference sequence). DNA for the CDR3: TGCAGTGCTAAGGGGGTGAAGACTGAAGCTTTCTTT. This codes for CSAKGVKTEAFF.

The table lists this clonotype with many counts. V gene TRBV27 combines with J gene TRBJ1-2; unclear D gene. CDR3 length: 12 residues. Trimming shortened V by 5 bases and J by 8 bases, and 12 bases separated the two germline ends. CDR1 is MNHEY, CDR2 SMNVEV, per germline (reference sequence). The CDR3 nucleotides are TGTGCCAGCAGTAATATAGAGGGAGGCTACACCTTC. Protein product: CASSNIEGGYTF.

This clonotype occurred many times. The CDR3 region is CASSYSRGRMKKLFF. As DNA, the CDR3 is TGTGCCAGCAGTTACTCGCGGGGGCGGATGAAAAAACTGTTTTTT. This chain joins TRBV6-5 and TRBJ1-4; D may be TRBD1 (6 bases). Germline-derived CDR1 and CDR2 are MNHEY and SVGAGI. CDR3 size: 15 residues. V lost 0 bases and J 9 bases, leaving 14 bases between the germline ends.

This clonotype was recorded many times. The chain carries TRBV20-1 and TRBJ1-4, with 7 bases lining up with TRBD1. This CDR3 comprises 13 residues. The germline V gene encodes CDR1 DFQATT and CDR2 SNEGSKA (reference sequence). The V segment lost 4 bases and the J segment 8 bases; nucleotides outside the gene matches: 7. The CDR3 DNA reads TGCAGTGCTACTAATCCGGGACAGGAAAAACTGTTTTTT. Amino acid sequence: CSATNPGQEKLFF.

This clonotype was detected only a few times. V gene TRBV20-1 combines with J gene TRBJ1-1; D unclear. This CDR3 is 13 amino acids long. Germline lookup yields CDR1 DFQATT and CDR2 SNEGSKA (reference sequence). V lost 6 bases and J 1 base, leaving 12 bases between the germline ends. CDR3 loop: CSAGRKKNTEAFF. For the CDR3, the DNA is TGCAGTGCCGGGCGGAAAAAGAACACTGAAGCTTTCTTT.

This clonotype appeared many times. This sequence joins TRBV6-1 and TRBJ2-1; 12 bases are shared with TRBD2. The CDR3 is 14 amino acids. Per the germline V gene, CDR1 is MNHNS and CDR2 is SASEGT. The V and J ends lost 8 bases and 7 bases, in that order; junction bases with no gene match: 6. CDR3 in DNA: TGTGCCAGCGGGGCGACTAGCGGGAGAAATGAGCAGTTCTTC. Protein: CASGATSGRNEQFF.

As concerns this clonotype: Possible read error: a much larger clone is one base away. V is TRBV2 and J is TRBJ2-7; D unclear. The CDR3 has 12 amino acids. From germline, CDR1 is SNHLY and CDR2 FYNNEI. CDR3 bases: TGTGCCAGCATGGGCGCCTCCTACGGGCAGTACTTC. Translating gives CASMGASYGQYF.

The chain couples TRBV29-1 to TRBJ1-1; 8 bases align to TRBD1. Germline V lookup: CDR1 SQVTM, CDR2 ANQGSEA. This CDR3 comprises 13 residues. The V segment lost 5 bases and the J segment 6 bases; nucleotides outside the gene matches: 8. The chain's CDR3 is CSVNTGGSSEAFF. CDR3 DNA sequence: TGCAGCGTTAACACAGGGGGAAGCTCTGAAGCTTTCTTT.

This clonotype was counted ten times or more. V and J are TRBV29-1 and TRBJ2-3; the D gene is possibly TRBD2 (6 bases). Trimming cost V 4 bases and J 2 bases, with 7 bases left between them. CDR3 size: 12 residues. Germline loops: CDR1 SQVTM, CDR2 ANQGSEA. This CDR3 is CSVAGDTDTQYF. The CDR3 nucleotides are TGCAGCGTTGCGGGGGACACAGATACGCAGTATTTT.

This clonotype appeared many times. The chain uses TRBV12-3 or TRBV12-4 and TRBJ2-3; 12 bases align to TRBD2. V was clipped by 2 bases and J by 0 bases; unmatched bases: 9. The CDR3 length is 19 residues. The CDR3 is CASSLMRLAGAISTDTQYF. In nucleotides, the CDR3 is TGTGCCAGCAGTTTAATGCGACTAGCGGGAGCAATAAGCACAGATACGCAGTATTTT.

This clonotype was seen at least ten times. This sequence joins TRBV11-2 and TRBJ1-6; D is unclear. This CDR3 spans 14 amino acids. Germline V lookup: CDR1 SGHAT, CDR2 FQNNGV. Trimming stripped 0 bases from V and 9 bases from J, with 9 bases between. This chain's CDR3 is CASSLDIEISPLHF. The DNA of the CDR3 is TGTGCCAGCAGCTTAGATATTGAAATTTCACCCCTCCACTTT.

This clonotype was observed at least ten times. The CDR3 DNA reads TGTGCCAGCAGCTTCCTCGGCAACGAGGGTGAAAAACTGTTTTTT. This translates into CASSFLGNEGEKLFF. The chain is built from TRBV11-2 and TRBJ1-4, with D unclear. Looked up from germline, CDR1 is SGHAT and CDR2 is FQNNGV. Trimming pared 3 bases from V and 7 bases from J, leaving 15 bases between. The CDR3 length is 15 residues.

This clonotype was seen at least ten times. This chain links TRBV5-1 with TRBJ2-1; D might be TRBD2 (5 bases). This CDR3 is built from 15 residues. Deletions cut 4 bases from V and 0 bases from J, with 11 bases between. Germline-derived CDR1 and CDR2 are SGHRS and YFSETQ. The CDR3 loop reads CASSRTRSSYNEQFF. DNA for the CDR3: TGCGCCAGCAGCCGAACTAGGAGCTCCTACAATGAGCAGTTCTTC.

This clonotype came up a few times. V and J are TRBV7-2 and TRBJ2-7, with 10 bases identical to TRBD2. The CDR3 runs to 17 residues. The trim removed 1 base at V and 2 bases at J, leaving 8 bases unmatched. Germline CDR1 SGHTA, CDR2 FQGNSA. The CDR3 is CASSLGLLAGYPYEQYF. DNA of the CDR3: TGTGCCAGCAGCTTAGGCTTACTAGCGGGGTACCCCTACGAGCAGTACTTC.

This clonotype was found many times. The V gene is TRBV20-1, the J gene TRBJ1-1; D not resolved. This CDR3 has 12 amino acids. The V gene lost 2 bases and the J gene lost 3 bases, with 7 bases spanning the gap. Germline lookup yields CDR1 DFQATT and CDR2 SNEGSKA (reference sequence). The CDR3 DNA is TGCAGTGCTAGAAGTCGCTACACTGAAGCTTTCTTT. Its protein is CSARSRYTEAFF.

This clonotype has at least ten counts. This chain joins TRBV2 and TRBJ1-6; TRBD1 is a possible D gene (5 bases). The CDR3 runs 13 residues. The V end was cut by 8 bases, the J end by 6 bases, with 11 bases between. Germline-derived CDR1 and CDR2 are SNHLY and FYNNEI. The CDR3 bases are TGTGCCAGCGCGCGCGGGGGTAATTCACCCCTCCACTTT. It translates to CASARGGNSPLHF.

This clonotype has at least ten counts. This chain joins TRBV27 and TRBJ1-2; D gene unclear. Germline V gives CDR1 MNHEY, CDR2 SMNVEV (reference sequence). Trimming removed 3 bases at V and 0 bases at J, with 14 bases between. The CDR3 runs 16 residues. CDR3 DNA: TGTGCCAGCAGTTTTGCAGCGACTGTAGCTAACTATGGCTACACCTTC. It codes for CASSFAATVANYGYTF.

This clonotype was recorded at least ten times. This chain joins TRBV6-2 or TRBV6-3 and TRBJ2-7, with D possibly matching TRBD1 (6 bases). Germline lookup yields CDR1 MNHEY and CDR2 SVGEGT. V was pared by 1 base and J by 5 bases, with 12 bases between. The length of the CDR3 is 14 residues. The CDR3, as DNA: TGTGCCAGCAGTTACTTTGGGACAAAGAACGAGCAGTACTTC. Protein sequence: CASSYFGTKNEQYF.

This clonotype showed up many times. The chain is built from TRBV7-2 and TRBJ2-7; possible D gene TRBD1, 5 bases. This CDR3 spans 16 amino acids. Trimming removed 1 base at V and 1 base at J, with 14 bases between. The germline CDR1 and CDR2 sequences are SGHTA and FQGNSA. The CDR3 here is CASSLVGRVGSYEQYF. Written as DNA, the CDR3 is TGTGCCAGCAGCTTAGTGGGCAGGGTAGGGTCCTACGAGCAGTACTTC.

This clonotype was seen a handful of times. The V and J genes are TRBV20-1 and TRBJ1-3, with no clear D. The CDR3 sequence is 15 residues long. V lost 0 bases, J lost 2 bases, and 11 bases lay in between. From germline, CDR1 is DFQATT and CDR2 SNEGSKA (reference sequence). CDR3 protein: CSARDRAGAGNTIYF. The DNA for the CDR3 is TGCAGTGCTAGAGATCGGGCAGGAGCTGGAAACACCATATATTTT.

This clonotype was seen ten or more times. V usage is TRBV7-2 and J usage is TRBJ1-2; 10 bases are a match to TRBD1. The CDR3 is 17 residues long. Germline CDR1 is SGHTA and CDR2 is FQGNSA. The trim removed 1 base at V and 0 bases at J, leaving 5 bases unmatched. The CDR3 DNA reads TGTGCCAGCAGCTTAGGACAGGGGGCCGCGGCTAACTATGGCTACACCTTC. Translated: CASSLGQGAAANYGYTF.

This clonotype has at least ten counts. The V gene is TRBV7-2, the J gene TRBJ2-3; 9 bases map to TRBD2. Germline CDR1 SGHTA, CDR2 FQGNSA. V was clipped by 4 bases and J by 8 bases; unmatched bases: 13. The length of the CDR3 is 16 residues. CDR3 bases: TGTGCCAGCAGCTCCCCGGGACTAGCAGCGACCGGTACGCAGTATTTT. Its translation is CASSSPGLAATGTQYF.

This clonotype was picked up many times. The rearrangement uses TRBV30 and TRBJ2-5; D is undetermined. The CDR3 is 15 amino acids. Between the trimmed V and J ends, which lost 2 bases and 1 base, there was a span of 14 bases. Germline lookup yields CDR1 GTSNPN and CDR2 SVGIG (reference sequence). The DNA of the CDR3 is TGTGCCTGGAGTAAAGGCCTACCGATCCAAGAGACCCAGTACTTC. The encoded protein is CAWSKGLPIQETQYF.

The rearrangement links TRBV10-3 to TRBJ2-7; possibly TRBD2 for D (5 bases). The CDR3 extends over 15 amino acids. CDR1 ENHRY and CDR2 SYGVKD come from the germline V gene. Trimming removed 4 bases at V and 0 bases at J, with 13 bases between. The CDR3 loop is CAISGTGPPSYEQYF. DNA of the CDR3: TGTGCCATCAGTGGGACTGGCCCCCCCTCCTACGAGCAGTACTTC.

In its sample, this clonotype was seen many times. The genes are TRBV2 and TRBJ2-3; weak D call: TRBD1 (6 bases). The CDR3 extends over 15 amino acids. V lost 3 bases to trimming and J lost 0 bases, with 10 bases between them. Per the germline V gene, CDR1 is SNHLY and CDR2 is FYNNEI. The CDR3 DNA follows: TGTGCCAGCAGTGAGCGACAGGCTAGCACAGATACGCAGTATTTT. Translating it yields CASSERQASTDTQYF.